Shown below are 26 T cell receptor beta chains from a single sample sequenced in a study of cytomegalovirus exposure and HLA in healthy donors. TCRdb's copy holds only in-frame clones and misses some; the assay was immunoSEQ multiplex PCR. Among roughly 60,000 clones listed, 92% were seen once. The sequencing input was PBMCs. The receptors here all came from a woman aged 18-29 years in good health and CMV-seronegative.

The rearrangement uses TRBV10-3 and TRBJ2-3, with TRBD1 matching 9 bases. The germline V gene has CDR1 ENHRY and CDR2 SYGVKD. The CDR3 has 14 residues. V trimming: 6 bases; J trimming: 4 bases; junction bases outside the gene matches: 5. The DNA of the CDR3 is TGTGCCATCAGCGGACAGGGGAAGGCAGATACGCAGTATTTT. Its protein is CAISGQGKADTQYF.

The J gene is TRBJ2-1, the V gene TRBV6-1; D remains unclear. The length of the CDR3 is 12 residues. V was trimmed by 1 base and J by 6 bases, leaving 4 bases between them. CDR1 is MNHNS, CDR2 SASEGT, per germline. The CDR3 spells CASSEGGNEQFF. The DNA of the CDR3 is TGTGCCAGCAGTGAAGGAGGCAATGAGCAGTTCTTC.

The chain recombines TRBV5-8 with TRBJ2-1, with a tentative D call TRBD2 (6 bases). This CDR3 region has 14 residues. V lost 0 bases to trimming and J lost 5 bases, with 9 bases between them. CDR1 and CDR2 from the germline V gene are SGHTS and YDEGEE. The CDR3 DNA sequence: TGTGCCAGCAGCTTGGTGGGACTCCACAATGAGCAGTTCTTC. Residues: CASSLVGLHNEQFF. The full variable domain, rest sourced from reference TRBV5-8 and TRBJ2-1, is EAGVTQSPTHLIKTRGQQATLRCSPISGHTSVYWYQQALGLGLQFLLWYDEGEERNRGNFPPRFSGRQFPNYSSELNVNALELEDSALYLCASSLVGLHNEQFFGPGTRLTVL.

The chain has TRBV28 and TRBJ1-2; 10 bases agree with TRBD1. The CDR3 spans 14 residues. Germline values: CDR1 MDHEN, CDR2 SYDVKM. The ends lost 8 bases at V and 8 bases at J; junction bases unmatched: 11. This CDR3 is CASDATGTGEGYTF. The CDR3 bases are TGTGCCAGCGATGCGACCGGGACAGGGGAAGGCTACACCTTC.

This clone was recorded only once. This chain joins TRBV28 and TRBJ1-5, with TRBD1 matching 7 bases. The CDR3 contains 19 residues. The germline gives CDR1 MDHEN, CDR2 SYDVKM. V lost 5 bases, J lost 3 bases, and 19 bases stayed unmatched. CDR3 nucleotides: TGTGCCAGCAGTCCAGGGGGGCGATCGTGGGGCCTTATCAATCAGCCCCAGCATTTT. It translates to CASSPGGRSWGLINQPQHF.

This chain connects TRBV25-1 to TRBJ2-7, with D maybe TRBD1 (6 bases). The CDR3 length is 16 residues. V lost 6 bases, J lost 5 bases, and 23 bases lay in between. The V gene's germline CDR1 is MGHDK and CDR2 SYGVNS. DNA of the CDR3: TGTGCCAGCAGCGTGGTGACAGGATCAAATGCCGACGAGCAGTACTTC. Residues: CASSVVTGSNADEQYF.

V and J are TRBV27 and TRBJ2-3; the D gene is possibly TRBD2 (5 bases). With 2 bases removed from V and 0 bases from J, the gap between germline ends came to 18 bases. This CDR3 comprises 18 residues. Germline values: CDR1 MNHEY, CDR2 SMNVEV (reference sequence). CDR3 nucleotide sequence: TGTGCCAGCAGTTTACAAGCACTAGACGGCGCTAGCACAGATACGCAGTATTTT. Translating gives CASSLQALDGASTDTQYF.

The chain couples TRBV28 to TRBJ1-1, with 9 bases fitting TRBD1. V lost 6 bases and J lost 4; bases outside the gene matches: 9. The CDR3 has 15 residues. CDR1 MDHEN and CDR2 SYDVKM come from the germline V gene. The CDR3 nucleotides are TGTGCCAGCAGGTTACAGGGGGCCCTCATCACTGAAGCTTTCTTT. This translates into CASRLQGALITEAFF.

This chain links TRBV7-2 with TRBJ2-3; perhaps TRBD2 as D (5 bases). CDR3 length equals 17 residues. V lost 6 bases and J lost 1, with 20 bases in between. In germline, CDR1 is SGHTA, CDR2 FQGNSA. The CDR3, as DNA: TGTGCCAGCAGTCAATATTCGGAGGAGGATGGCACAGATACGCAGTATTTT. Its translation is CASSQYSEEDGTDTQYF. The variable domain in full, completed from reference TRBV7-2 and TRBJ2-3, reads GAGVSQSPSNKVTEKGKDVELRCDPISGHTALYWYRQSLGQGLEFLIYFQGNSAPDKSGLPSDRFSAERTGGSVSTLTIQRTQQEDSAVYLCASSQYSEEDGTDTQYFGPGTRLTVL.

The CDR3 DNA is TGTGCCAGCAGCCCCCAGACAGGGGGGGGCTACACCTTC. Translating it yields CASSPQTGGGYTF. The gene calls are TRBV14 and TRBJ1-2, with 9 bases matching TRBD1. CDR3 size: 13 residues. Germline CDR1 SGHDN, CDR2 FVKESK. J gave up 8 bases and V 4 bases, and 5 bases lay outside the gene matches.

The rearrangement links TRBV11-2 to TRBJ2-7, with 9 bases fitting TRBD1. J lost 6 bases, V lost 5 bases, and 8 bases had no gene match. The germline V gene has CDR1 SGHAT and CDR2 FQNNGV. The CDR3 spans 14 residues. The CDR3 is CASSRDRGGSEQYF. The CDR3 coding sequence is TGTGCCAGCAGCAGAGACAGGGGGGGGAGCGAGCAGTACTTC.

The CDR3: CASSQYRTSCCTDTQYF. The CDR3 DNA sequence: TGCGCCAGCAGCCAATACCGGACTAGCTGCTGCACAGATACGCAGTATTTT. The chain links TRBV4-3 to TRBJ2-3, with TRBD2 matching over 8 bases. The CDR3 is made up of 17 amino acids. Trimming took 2 bases from V and 1 from J; bases not matched to a gene: 8. The germline V gene encodes CDR1 LGHNA and CDR2 YSLEER.

The chain carries TRBV6-1 and TRBJ1-1, with TRBD1 as a possible D gene (6 bases). Trimming pared 1 base from V and 7 bases from J, leaving 19 bases between. This CDR3 comprises 16 residues. Germline assignment: CDR1 MNHNS and CDR2 SASEGT. The CDR3 bases are TGTGCCAGCAGTGAAGAGACGGGCGGGGGCCGTGGTGAAGCTTTCTTT. Translated, it gives CASSEETGGGRGEAFF.

This clone was observed once. The rearrangement joins TRBV28 to TRBJ2-2; weak D call: TRBD1 (5 bases). V was cut by 4 bases and J by 3 bases, with 9 bases left in between. The CDR3 extends over 14 amino acids. The germline V gene has CDR1 MDHEN and CDR2 SYDVKM. DNA for the CDR3: TGTGCCAGCAGTTGGGGCGCTTACACCGGGGAGCTGTTTTTT. This gives the protein CASSWGAYTGELFF.

The gene calls are TRBV28 and TRBJ1-5, with D unclear. The V end lost 5 bases, the J end lost 7 bases, and 12 bases lay between the germline ends. CDR3 size: 13 residues. Germline V lookup: CDR1 MDHEN, CDR2 SYDVKM. CDR3 amino acids: CASSLGSGQPQHF. The DNA of the CDR3 is TGTGCCAGCAGTCTCGGGAGTGGGCAGCCCCAGCATTTT.

The chain has TRBV9 and TRBJ2-1, with 8 bases that match TRBD1. The germline V gene has CDR1 SGDLS and CDR2 YYNGEE. V shed 4 bases, J shed 1 base, and the junction held 4 bases outside the gene matches. There are 15 residues in the CDR3. CDR3 nucleotides: TGTGCCAGCAGCATCCAGGGGGCGTCCTACAATGAGCAGTTCTTC. It translates to CASSIQGASYNEQFF.

The V and J genes are TRBV10-3 and TRBJ1-1, with a tentative D call TRBD1 (5 bases). V was pared by 7 bases and J by 5 bases, with 20 bases between. Germline V gene lookup returns CDR1 ENHRY and CDR2 SYGVKD. CDR3 length equals 15 residues. The chain's CDR3 is CAITVGGGEGTEAFF. Here the CDR3 DNA reads TGTGCCATCACCGTCGGCGGGGGGGAGGGTACTGAAGCTTTCTTT.

The V gene is TRBV5-6, the J gene TRBJ1-3; D gene ambiguous. The germline V gene encodes CDR1 SGHDT and CDR2 YYEEEE. This CDR3 contains 14 residues. Trimming stripped 3 bases from V and 8 bases from J, with 15 bases between. The DNA of the CDR3 is TGTGCCAGCAGCTACGGAGTGATTAAGGACACCATATATTTT. As protein: CASSYGVIKDTIYF.

This clone was seen only once. This chain connects TRBV21-1 to TRBJ1-2. TRBV21-1 is labeled a pseudogene. The CDR3 is 17 amino acids. The CDR3 DNA sequence: TGTGCCAGCAGCAAAGAGGGGGGGGGCTTGGATAAGAATGGCTACACCTTC. This translates into CASSKEGGGLDKNGYTF.

The gene calls are TRBV7-8 and TRBJ2-3, with D possibly TRBD1 on 6 matching bases. The germline V and J ends were trimmed by 3 bases and 1 base, with 8 bases remaining between them. This CDR3 region has 14 residues. From germline, CDR1 is SGHVS and CDR2 FQNEAQ. The CDR3 loop is CASSFAGGTDTQYF. DNA of the CDR3: TGTGCCAGCAGCTTCGCAGGGGGCACAGATACGCAGTATTTT. The full variable domain, its missing parts supplied by reference TRBV7-8 and TRBJ2-3, is GAGVSQSPRYKVAKRGQDVALRCDPISGHVSLFWYQQALGQGPEFLTYFQNEAQLDKSGLPSDRFFAERPEGSVSTLKIQRTQQEDSAVYLCASSFAGGTDTQYFGPGTRLTVL.

This chain uses TRBV6-6 with TRBJ2-3; tentative D call: TRBD2 (5 bases). V was trimmed by 6 bases and J by 2 bases, leaving 18 bases between them. The CDR3 spans 16 residues. Germline CDR1 reads MNHNY; CDR2 reads SVGAGI (reference sequence). The CDR3 sequence is CASSAFLARNTDTQYF. The CDR3 DNA follows: TGTGCCAGCAGCGCTTTTTTAGCGCGTAACACAGATACGCAGTATTTT.

The chain links TRBV6-5 to TRBJ1-2; D is perhaps TRBD1 (5 bases). Trimming took 0 bases from V and 9 from J, leaving 14 bases between them. Germline values: CDR1 MNHEY, CDR2 SVGAGI. There are 14 residues in the CDR3. This CDR3 reads CASSYSRGGESYTF. The CDR3 region has the DNA TGTGCCAGCAGTTACTCGAGGGGAGGCGAGAGCTACACCTTC.

The chain carries TRBV5-4 and TRBJ1-1; 7 bases align to TRBD1. V was clipped by 4 bases and J by 3 bases; unmatched bases: 3. The CDR3 is 13 amino acids. Germline CDR1 is SGHNT and CDR2 is YYREEE (reference sequence). As DNA, the CDR3 is TGTGCCAGCAGCGCCGGGACAGACACTGAAGCTTTCTTT. It specifies CASSAGTDTEAFF. The entire variable domain, with the rest obtained from reference TRBV5-4 and TRBJ1-1, is as follows: ETGVTQSPTHLIKTRGQQVTLRCSSQSGHNTVSWYQQALGQGPQFIFQYYREEENGRGNFPPRFSGLQFPNYSSELNVNALELDDSALYLCASSAGTDTEAFFGQGTRLTVV.

The J gene is TRBJ2-2, the V gene TRBV28, with 11 bases matching TRBD2. V gave up 3 bases and J gave up 5 bases; unmatched junction bases: 11. The germline gives CDR1 MDHEN, CDR2 SYDVKM. The CDR3 has 18 amino acids. In DNA, the CDR3 is TGTGCCAGCAGTTTCATGAGACTAGCGGGAAAAATGACCGGGGAGCTGTTTTTT. It translates to CASSFMRLAGKMTGELFF.

Concerning this clone itself: An end of the junction does not agree with germline; a read error may underlie this. This chain joins TRBV7-7 and TRBJ2-1, with a tentative D call TRBD1 (7 bases). CDR1 is SSHAT, CDR2 FNYEAQ, per germline (reference sequence). There are 16 residues in the CDR3. Here the CDR3 DNA reads TGTGCTAGCAGCTTAGGGGGCGGGATGGGGTTCAATGAGCAGTTCTTC. It encodes CASSLGGGMGFNEQFF. The whole variable domain, remainder taken from reference TRBV7-7 and TRBJ2-1, is GAGVSQSPRYKVTKRGQDVTLRCDPISSHATLYWYQQALGQGPEFLTYFNYEAQPDKSGLPSDRFSAERPEGSISTLTIQRTEQRDSAMYRCASSLGGGMGFNEQFFGPGTRLTVL.

This clone was seen more than once but under ten times. The chain couples TRBV28 to TRBJ1-1; possibly TRBD1 for D (5 bases). Germline CDR1 MDHEN, CDR2 SYDVKM. Trimming removed 6 bases from V and 5 bases from J, with 10 bases in between. This CDR3 has 12 amino acids. The chain's CDR3 is CASRGSGTEAFF. The CDR3 nucleotides are TGTGCCAGCAGAGGGTCAGGGACTGAAGCTTTCTTT. The whole variable domain, filled in from reference TRBV28 and TRBJ1-1, reads DVKVTQSSRYLVKRTGEKVFLECVQDMDHENMFWYRQDPGLGLRLIYFSYDVKMKEKGDIPEGYSVSREKKERFSLILESASTNQTSMYLCASRGSGTEAFFGQGTRLTVV.